These 9 T cell receptor beta chains were all obtained from the same sample, sequenced in a study of CD8+ T cells in alopecia areata. Following extraction, RNA underwent reverse transcription to cDNA, which served as the sequencing template. The data were produced by immunoSEQ multiplex PCR, yet TCRdb's version contains in-frame clones alone and is incomplete. This sample carries about 110,000 clones, 84% of them seen once, and the ten largest clones take roughly a quarter. Treatment denoted: oral pan-JAK inhibitor, 5-10 mg twice daily. This specimen was CD8+ T cells sorted from blood, taken at week 24, from a patient treated with tofacitinib. Source of these receptors: a human donor with alopecia areata.

The chain joins TRBV7-6 to TRBJ2-1, with D uncertain. Germline V lookup: CDR1 SGHVS, CDR2 FNYEAQ. V was shortened by 3 bases and J by 4 bases, with 7 bases between the two germline ends. The CDR3 is made up of 13 amino acids. The DNA of the CDR3 is TGTGCCAGCAGCTTCGCTGGATACAATGAGCAGTTCTTC. Protein product: CASSFAGYNEQFF.

V and J are TRBV27 and TRBJ1-1; D is unclear. The CDR3 spans 15 residues. V lost 3 bases and J lost 0, with 11 bases in between. Germline V gene lookup returns CDR1 MNHEY and CDR2 SMNVEV (reference sequence). CDR3 amino acids: CASSLSTDMNTEAFF. For the CDR3, the DNA is TGTGCCAGCAGTTTGTCCACAGACATGAACACTGAAGCTTTCTTT.

This clone was observed once. The chain joins TRBV13 to TRBJ2-1; D tentatively fits TRBD1 or TRBD2 (5 bases each). From germline, CDR1 is PRHDT and CDR2 FYEKMQ (reference sequence). The CDR3 totals 13 residues. V lost 2 bases and J lost 10, with 12 bases in between. Here the CDR3 reads CASSLIGAGEQFF. The CDR3 DNA reads as TGTGCCAGCAGCTTAATCGGGGCTGGGGAGCAGTTCTTC.

Turning to this clone: Other DNA sequences in the sample encode the same CDR3. The J gene is TRBJ2-7, the V gene TRBV7-9, with D unclear. There are 12 residues in the CDR3. CDR1 SEHNR and CDR2 FQNEAQ come from the germline V gene (reference sequence). Deletions cut 2 bases from V and 1 base from J, with 3 bases between. DNA for the CDR3: TGTGCCAGCAGCTTAACATCCTACGAGCAGTACTTC. Protein product: CASSLTSYEQYF. Full variable domain (remainder filled in from reference TRBV7-9 and TRBJ2-7): DTGVSQNPRHKITKRGQNVTFRCDPISEHNRLYWYRQTLGQGPEFLTYFQNEAQLEKSRLLSDRFSAERPKGSFSTLEIQRTEQGDSAMYLCASSLTSYEQYFGPGTRLTVT.

The chain has TRBV5-1 and TRBJ2-5; TRBD2 agrees at 10 bases. Losses at the gene ends were 4 bases for V and 2 bases for J; bases not matched to a gene: 5. The CDR3 is made up of 15 amino acids. Germline CDR1 SGHRS, CDR2 YFSETQ. CDR3 region: CASSRGLAVQETQYF. DNA of the CDR3: TGCGCCAGCAGCCGCGGACTAGCGGTTCAAGAGACCCAGTACTTC.

The V gene is TRBV19, the J gene TRBJ2-5; D may correspond to TRBD1 or TRBD2 (5 bases each). V was cut by 9 bases and J by 7 bases, with 15 bases left in between. The germline V gene has CDR1 LNHDA and CDR2 SQIVND (reference sequence). The CDR3 sequence is 12 residues long. CDR3 sequence reads: CASRGTGRTQYF. The CDR3 DNA reads as TGTGCCAGCCGAGGGACGGGAAGGACCCAGTACTTC.

The rearrangement joins TRBV7-2 to TRBJ2-3; 9 bases agree with TRBD2. V lost 3 bases and J lost 0; bases outside the gene matches: 4. The germline gives CDR1 SGHTA, CDR2 FQGNSA. There are 16 residues in the CDR3. The CDR3 nucleotides are TGTGCCAGCAGCTTGGTAGCGGGGGTTAGCACAGATACGCAGTATTTT. Translation: CASSLVAGVSTDTQYF.

Written as DNA, the CDR3 is TGCGCCAGCAGCCAAGATGCGACGTTGGGGGAGACCCAGTACTTC. Its protein is CASSQDATLGETQYF. The V and J genes are TRBV4-1 and TRBJ2-5, with no clear D. Germline CDR1 and CDR2: MGHRA and YSYEKL. The V end was cut by 0 bases, the J end by 5 bases, with 13 bases between. CDR3 length equals 15 residues.

The chain employs TRBV14 and TRBJ2-2; no definite D call. This CDR3 is built from 14 residues. CDR1 and CDR2 from the germline V gene are SGHDN and FVKESK. With 6 bases removed from V and 5 bases from J, the gap between germline ends came to 13 bases. CDR3 sequence reads: CASRNRVPTGELFF. The CDR3 coding sequence is TGTGCCAGCAGAAATCGGGTGCCTACCGGGGAGCTGTTTTTT.